The rows below give T cell receptor beta chains drawn from one sample of a study of T cell responses to AZD1222 COVID-19 vaccine. The table came from immunoSEQ multiplex PCR; TCRdb's copy has only in-frame clones and leaves some out. The sample lists roughly 70,000 clones; 90% to 95% were seen once. The sample in question was peripheral blood, obtained 28 days after the second dose of the MenACWY control vaccine. These receptors were taken from an adult who received the MenACWY meningococcal vaccine as a control. Both conserved end residues are part of each CDR3. Fields, in order: J gene, clone size, D gene, V gene, CDR3 DNA, CDR3 protein. A D gene is named only where the DNA matches it firmly. Clone size is not always given. Where it is, it says once, few, many or a class for expanded clones.

j_call: TRBJ2-2
clone_size: .
d_call: .
v_call: TRBV27
cdr3_nt: TGTGCCAGCAGTTTTGGGCCGATCAACACCGGGGAGCTGTTTTTT
cdr3_aa: CASSFGPINTGELFF

j_call: TRBJ2-1
clone_size: .
d_call: TRBD1
v_call: TRBV6-5
cdr3_nt: TGTGCCAGCAGTAACGACAGGGGGCACAATGAGCAGTTCTTC
cdr3_aa: CASSNDRGHNEQFF

j_call: TRBJ1-1
clone_size: few
d_call: .
v_call: TRBV6-5
cdr3_nt: TGTGCCAGCAGTTTTTTGGAGGGTTTCATAGAAGCTTTCTTT
cdr3_aa: CASSFLEGFIEAFF

j_call: TRBJ2-2
clone_size: .
d_call: .
v_call: TRBV30
cdr3_nt: TGTGCCTGGACCGACCCCCGCGGGGAGCTGTTTTTT
cdr3_aa: CAWTDPRGELFF

j_call: TRBJ2-2
clone_size: few
d_call: .
v_call: TRBV7-2
cdr3_nt: TGTGCCAGCAGCTCCGTAAATCGGGGGACCGGGGAGCTGTTTTTT
cdr3_aa: CASSSVNRGTGELFF

j_call: TRBJ1-6
clone_size: .
d_call: .
v_call: TRBV28
cdr3_nt: TGTGCCAGCAGTCCGGGGTCCCCTTCTAATTCACCCCTCCACTTT
cdr3_aa: CASSPGSPSNSPLHF

j_call: TRBJ1-3
clone_size: .
d_call: TRBD1
v_call: TRBV7-2
cdr3_nt: TGTGCCAGCAGCCCGCTGGACAGGTCTGGAAACACCATATATTTT
cdr3_aa: CASSPLDRSGNTIYF

j_call: TRBJ1-3
clone_size: .
d_call: .
v_call: TRBV19
cdr3_nt: TGTGCCACCCACCCCGCCGGGACGGCAGGAAACACCATATATTTT
cdr3_aa: CATHPAGTAGNTIYF

j_call: TRBJ2-7
clone_size: .
d_call: TRBD2
v_call: TRBV6-5
cdr3_nt: TGTGCCAGCAGTTACTCGAGGGTAGCGGGAGTAAACGAGCAGTACTTC
cdr3_aa: CASSYSRVAGVNEQYF

j_call: TRBJ1-1
clone_size: once
d_call: .
v_call: TRBV9
cdr3_nt: TGTGCCAGCAGCCTAGGGGGGCCCGAAGCTTTCTTT
cdr3_aa: CASSLGGPEAFF

j_call: TRBJ2-2
clone_size: .
d_call: .
v_call: TRBV2
cdr3_nt: TGTGCCAGCATGGGGGAGGACTACACCGGGGAGCTGTTTTTT
cdr3_aa: CASMGEDYTGELFF

j_call: TRBJ2-7
clone_size: .
d_call: .
v_call: TRBV7-2
cdr3_nt: TGTGCCAGCAGCCCCCCGGCTAGCGCTGCCTACGAGCAGTACTTC
cdr3_aa: CASSPPASAAYEQYF

j_call: TRBJ1-5
clone_size: .
d_call: TRBD1
v_call: TRBV6-2/TRBV6-3
cdr3_nt: TGTGCCAGCAGTCCGGGGAACAGGGGATCTGGACAGCCCCAGCATTTT
cdr3_aa: CASSPGNRGSGQPQHF

j_call: TRBJ2-1
clone_size: .
d_call: TRBD2
v_call: TRBV14
cdr3_nt: TGTGCCAGCAGCCAAGTGGTGGGAGGGTCTAATGAGCAGTTCTTC
cdr3_aa: CASSQVVGGSNEQFF

j_call: TRBJ2-7
clone_size: .
d_call: .
v_call: TRBV28
cdr3_nt: TGTGCCAGCACCTCCGGGGTGCATTCCTACGAGCAGTACTTC
cdr3_aa: CASTSGVHSYEQYF

j_call: TRBJ2-7
clone_size: once
d_call: .
v_call: TRBV12-2
cdr3_nt: TGTGCAAGTCGCTTAGCCCCCGAGCAGTGCGAGCAGTACTTC
cdr3_aa: CASRLAPEQCEQYF

j_call: TRBJ1-5
clone_size: .
d_call: .
v_call: TRBV28
cdr3_nt: TGTGCCAGCACATCGGGGGGCGCCTATCAGCCCCAGCATTTT
cdr3_aa: CASTSGGAYQPQHF

j_call: TRBJ2-1
clone_size: .
d_call: .
v_call: TRBV12-3/TRBV12-4
cdr3_nt: TGTGCCAGCAGTTTAAAGGGGCGCGGTGAGCAGTTCTTC
cdr3_aa: CASSLKGRGEQFF

j_call: TRBJ1-5
clone_size: .
d_call: TRBD1
v_call: TRBV5-6
cdr3_nt: TGTGCCAGCAGCCGGGACAGGGGTCGGGCTCAGCATTTT
cdr3_aa: CASSRDRGRAQHF

j_call: TRBJ2-7
clone_size: .
d_call: .
v_call: TRBV6-5
cdr3_nt: TGTGCCAGCGGGCGGACAGTTGGGCAGTACTTC
cdr3_aa: CASGRTVGQYF

j_call: TRBJ2-5
clone_size: .
d_call: TRBD1
v_call: TRBV29-1
cdr3_nt: TGCAGCCATTTGGGGGACAGCCAAGAGACCCAGTACTTC
cdr3_aa: CSHLGDSQETQYF

j_call: TRBJ1-2
clone_size: .
d_call: .
v_call: TRBV10-3
cdr3_nt: TGTGCCATCAGTCCCGACAGCAACTATGGCTACACCTTC
cdr3_aa: CAISPDSNYGYTF

j_call: TRBJ2-7
clone_size: .
d_call: TRBD1
v_call: TRBV10-3
cdr3_nt: TGTGCCATCACCGTTCGCCTCCCTGGACAGGTAACCTCCTACGAGCAGTACTTC
cdr3_aa: CAITVRLPGQVTSYEQYF

j_call: TRBJ2-3
clone_size: .
d_call: TRBD2
v_call: TRBV4-1
cdr3_nt: TGCGCCAGCAGCCAAGATTATCTAGCGGGAGTTTCAGATACGCAGTATTTT
cdr3_aa: CASSQDYLAGVSDTQYF

j_call: TRBJ1-2
clone_size: .
d_call: TRBD1
v_call: TRBV28
cdr3_nt: TGTGCCAGCAGACCGACCCTCGGGACAGGCCCTGATGGCTACACCTTC
cdr3_aa: CASRPTLGTGPDGYTF